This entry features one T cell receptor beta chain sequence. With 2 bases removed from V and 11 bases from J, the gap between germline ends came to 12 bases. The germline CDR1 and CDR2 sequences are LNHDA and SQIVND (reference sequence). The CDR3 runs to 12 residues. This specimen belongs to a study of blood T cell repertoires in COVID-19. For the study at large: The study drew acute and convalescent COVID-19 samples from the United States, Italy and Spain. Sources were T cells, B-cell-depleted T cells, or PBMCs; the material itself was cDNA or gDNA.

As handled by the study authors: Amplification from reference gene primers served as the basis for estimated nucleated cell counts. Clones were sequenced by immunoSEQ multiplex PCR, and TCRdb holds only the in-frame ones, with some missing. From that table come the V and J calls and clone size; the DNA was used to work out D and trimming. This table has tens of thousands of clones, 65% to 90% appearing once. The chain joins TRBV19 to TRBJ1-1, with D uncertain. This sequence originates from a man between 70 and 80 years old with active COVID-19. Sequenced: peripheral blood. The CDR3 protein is CASSILGMQAFF. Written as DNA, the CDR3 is TGTGCCAGTAGTATACTTGGCATGCAGGCTTTCTTT.